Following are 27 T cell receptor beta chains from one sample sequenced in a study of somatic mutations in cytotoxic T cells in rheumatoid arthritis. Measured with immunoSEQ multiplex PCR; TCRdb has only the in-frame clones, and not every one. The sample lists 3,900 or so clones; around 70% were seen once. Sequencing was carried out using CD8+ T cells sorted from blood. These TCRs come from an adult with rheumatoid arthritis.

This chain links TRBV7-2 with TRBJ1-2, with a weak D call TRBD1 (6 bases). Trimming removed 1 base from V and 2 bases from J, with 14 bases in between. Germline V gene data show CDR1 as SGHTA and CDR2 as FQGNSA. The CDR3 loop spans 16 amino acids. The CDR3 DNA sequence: TGTGCCAGCAGCTTAGAGGGGCCAGGGGTGAACTATGGCTACACCTTC. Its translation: CASSLEGPGVNYGYTF.

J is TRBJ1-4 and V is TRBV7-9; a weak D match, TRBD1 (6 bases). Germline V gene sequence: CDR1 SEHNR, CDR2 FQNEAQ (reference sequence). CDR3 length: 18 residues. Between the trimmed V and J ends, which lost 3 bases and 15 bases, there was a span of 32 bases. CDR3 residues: CASSLGRTNRVSDLQLFF. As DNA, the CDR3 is TGTGCCAGCAGCTTGGGCCGAACTAACAGGGTTTCGGACCTACAATTGTTTTTT. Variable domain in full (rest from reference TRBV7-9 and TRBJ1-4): DTGVSQNPRHKITKRGQNVTFRCDPISEHNRLYWYRQTLGQGPEFLTYFQNEAQLEKSRLLSDRFSAERPKGSFSTLEIQRTEQGDSAMYLCASSLGRTNRVSDLQLFFGSGTQLSVL.

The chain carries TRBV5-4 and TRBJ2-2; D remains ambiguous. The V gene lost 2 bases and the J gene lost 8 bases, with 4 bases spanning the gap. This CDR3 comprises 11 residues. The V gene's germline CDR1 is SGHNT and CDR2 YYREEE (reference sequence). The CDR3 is CASSFTGELFF. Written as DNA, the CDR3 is TGTGCCAGCAGCTTCACTGGGGAGCTGTTTTTT.

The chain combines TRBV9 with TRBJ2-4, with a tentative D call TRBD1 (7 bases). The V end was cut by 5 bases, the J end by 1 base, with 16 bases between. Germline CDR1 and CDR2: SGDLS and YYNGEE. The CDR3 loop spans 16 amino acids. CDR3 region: CASSQGGVTAKNIQYF. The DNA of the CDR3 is TGTGCCAGCAGTCAGGGGGGAGTGACTGCCAAAAACATTCAGTACTTC. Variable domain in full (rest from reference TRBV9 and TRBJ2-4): DSGVTQTPKHLITATGQRVTLRCSPRSGDLSVYWYQQSLDQGLQFLIQYYNGEERAKGNILERFSAQQFPDLHSELNLSSLELGDSALYFCASSQGGVTAKNIQYFGAGTRLSVL.

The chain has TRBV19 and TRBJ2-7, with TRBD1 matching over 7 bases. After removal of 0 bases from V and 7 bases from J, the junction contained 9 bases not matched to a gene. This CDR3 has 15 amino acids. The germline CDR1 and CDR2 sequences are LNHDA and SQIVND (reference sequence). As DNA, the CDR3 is TGTGCCAGTAGTATAGACCGGACAGGCGGTAGGGAGCAGTACTTC. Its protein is CASSIDRTGGREQYF.

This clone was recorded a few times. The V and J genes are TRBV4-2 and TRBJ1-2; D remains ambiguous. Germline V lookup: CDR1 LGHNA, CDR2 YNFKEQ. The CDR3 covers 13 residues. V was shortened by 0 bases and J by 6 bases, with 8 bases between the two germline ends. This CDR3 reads CASSQESRNGYTF. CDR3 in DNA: TGTGCCAGCAGCCAAGAGAGTAGAAATGGCTACACCTTC.

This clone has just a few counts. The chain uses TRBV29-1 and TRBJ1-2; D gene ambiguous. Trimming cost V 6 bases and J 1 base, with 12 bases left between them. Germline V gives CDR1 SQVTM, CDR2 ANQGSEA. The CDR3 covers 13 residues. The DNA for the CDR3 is TGCAGCGTCGTGTTTCCGGGTAACTATGGCTACACCTTC. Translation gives CSVVFPGNYGYTF.

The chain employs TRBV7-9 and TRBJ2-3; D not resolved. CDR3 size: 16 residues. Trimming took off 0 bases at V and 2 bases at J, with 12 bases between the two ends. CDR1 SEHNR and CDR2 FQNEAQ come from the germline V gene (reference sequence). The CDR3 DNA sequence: TGTGCCAGCAGCTTAGCGGCAGCCGTATTCACAGATACGCAGTATTTT. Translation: CASSLAAAVFTDTQYF.

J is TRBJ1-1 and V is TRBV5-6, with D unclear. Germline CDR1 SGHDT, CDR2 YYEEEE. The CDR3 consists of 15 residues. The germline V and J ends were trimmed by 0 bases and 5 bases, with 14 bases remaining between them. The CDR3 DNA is TGTGCCAGCAGCTTGGCCCGAGGGCTGGGGACTGAAGCTTTCTTT. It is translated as CASSLARGLGTEAFF.

The CDR3 coding sequence is TGTGCCAGCAGCTCGGGACTAGCCAGTTTTGACGAGCAGTACTTC. It yields the protein CASSSGLASFDEQYF. The V gene is TRBV5-4, the J gene TRBJ2-7; 9 bases are shared with TRBD2. V shed 3 bases and J 5 bases; nucleotides not matched to a gene: 9. Germline CDR1 and CDR2: SGHNT and YYREEE (reference sequence). The CDR3 sequence is 15 residues long.

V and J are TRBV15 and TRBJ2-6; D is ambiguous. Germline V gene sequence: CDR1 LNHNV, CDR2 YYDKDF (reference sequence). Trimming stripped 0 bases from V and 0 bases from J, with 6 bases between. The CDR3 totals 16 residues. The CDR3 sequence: CATSRDSDSGANVLTF. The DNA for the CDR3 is TGTGCCACCAGCAGAGACTCAGACTCTGGGGCCAACGTCCTGACTTTC.

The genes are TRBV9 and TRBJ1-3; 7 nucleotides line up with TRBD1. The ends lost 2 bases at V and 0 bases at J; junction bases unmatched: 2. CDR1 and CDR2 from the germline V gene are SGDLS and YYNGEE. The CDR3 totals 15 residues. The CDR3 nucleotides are TGTGCCAGCAGCGTGGGACAGTCCTCTGGAAACACCATATATTTT. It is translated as CASSVGQSSGNTIYF.

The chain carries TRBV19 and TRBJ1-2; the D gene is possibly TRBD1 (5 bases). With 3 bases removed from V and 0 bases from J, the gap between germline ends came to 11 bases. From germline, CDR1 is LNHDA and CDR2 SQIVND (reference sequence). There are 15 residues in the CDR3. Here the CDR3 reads CASSIGDSTNYGYTF. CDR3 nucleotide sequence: TGTGCCAGTAGTATTGGAGACAGTACTAACTATGGCTACACCTTC.

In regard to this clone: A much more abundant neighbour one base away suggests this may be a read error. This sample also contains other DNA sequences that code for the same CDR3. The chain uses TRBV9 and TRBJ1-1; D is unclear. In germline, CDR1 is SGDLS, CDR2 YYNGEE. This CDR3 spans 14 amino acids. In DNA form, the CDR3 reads TGTGCCAGCAGCGTAGGGCAGCTGAACACTGAGGCTTTCTTT. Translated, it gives CASSVGQLNTEAFF.

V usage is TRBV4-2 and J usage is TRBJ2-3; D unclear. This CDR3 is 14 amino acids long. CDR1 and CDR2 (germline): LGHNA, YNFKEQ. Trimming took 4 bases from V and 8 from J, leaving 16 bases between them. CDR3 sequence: CASSLLGPRGTQYF. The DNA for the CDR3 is TGTGCCAGCAGCCTCCTGGGCCCTCGTGGTACGCAGTATTTT.

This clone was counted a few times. The CDR3 loop is CASRSLWLTPNTGELFF. CDR3 bases: TGTGCCAGCAGGTCCCTCTGGCTGACGCCGAACACCGGGGAGCTGTTTTTT. The chain carries TRBV2 and TRBJ2-2; D is ambiguous. Deletions cut 6 bases from V and 0 bases from J, with 17 bases between. The germline V gene encodes CDR1 SNHLY and CDR2 FYNNEI. This CDR3 has 17 amino acids.

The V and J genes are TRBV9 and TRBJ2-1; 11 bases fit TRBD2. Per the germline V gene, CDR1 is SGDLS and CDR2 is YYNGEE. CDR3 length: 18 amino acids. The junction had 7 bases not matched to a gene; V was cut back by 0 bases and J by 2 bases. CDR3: CASSVEGSGLAAYNEQFF. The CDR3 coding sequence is TGTGCCAGCAGCGTAGAAGGTTCGGGACTAGCGGCCTACAATGAGCAGTTCTTC.

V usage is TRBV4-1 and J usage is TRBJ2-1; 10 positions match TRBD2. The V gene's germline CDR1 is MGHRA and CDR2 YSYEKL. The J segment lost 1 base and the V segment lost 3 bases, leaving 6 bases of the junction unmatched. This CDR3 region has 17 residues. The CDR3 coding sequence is TGCGCCAGCAGCCAGGGACTAGCGTATACTTCCTACAATGAGCAGTTCTTC. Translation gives CASSQGLAYTSYNEQFF.

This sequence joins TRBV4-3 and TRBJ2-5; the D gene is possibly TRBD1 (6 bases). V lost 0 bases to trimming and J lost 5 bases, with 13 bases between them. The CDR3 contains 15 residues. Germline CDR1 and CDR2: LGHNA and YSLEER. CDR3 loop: CASSQEIGGPETQYF. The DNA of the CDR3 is TGCGCCAGCAGCCAAGAGATTGGGGGCCCGGAGACCCAGTACTTC.

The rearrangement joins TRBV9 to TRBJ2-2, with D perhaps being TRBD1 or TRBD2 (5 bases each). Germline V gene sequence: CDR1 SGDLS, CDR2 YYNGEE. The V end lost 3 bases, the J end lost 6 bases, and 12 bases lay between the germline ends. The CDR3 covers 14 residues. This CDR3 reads CASSGTWDPGELFF. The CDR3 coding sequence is TGTGCCAGCAGCGGCACCTGGGACCCCGGGGAGCTGTTTTTT.

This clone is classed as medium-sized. CDR3 amino acids: CASSLGGRASEQFF. The CDR3 DNA reads as TGTGCCAGCAGCTTAGGGGGCAGGGCTAGTGAGCAGTTCTTC. The chain links TRBV7-7 to TRBJ2-1, with a weak D call TRBD1 (5 bases). Germline CDR1 SSHAT, CDR2 FNYEAQ (reference sequence). The V end lost 1 base, the J end lost 9 bases, and 13 bases lay between the germline ends. The CDR3 contains 14 residues. Full variable domain (outside the CDR3, taken from reference TRBV7-7 and TRBJ2-1): GAGVSQSPRYKVTKRGQDVTLRCDPISSHATLYWYQQALGQGPEFLTYFNYEAQPDKSGLPSDRFSAERPEGSISTLTIQRTEQRDSAMYRCASSLGGRASEQFFGPGTRLTVL.

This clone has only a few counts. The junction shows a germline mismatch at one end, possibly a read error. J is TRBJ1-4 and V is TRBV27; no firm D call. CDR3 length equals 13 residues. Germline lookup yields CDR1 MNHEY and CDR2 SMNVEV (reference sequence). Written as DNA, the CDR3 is TGTGCCAGCAGCTTTTCTCGGCGTGAAGAACTGTTTTTT. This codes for CASSFSRREELFF.

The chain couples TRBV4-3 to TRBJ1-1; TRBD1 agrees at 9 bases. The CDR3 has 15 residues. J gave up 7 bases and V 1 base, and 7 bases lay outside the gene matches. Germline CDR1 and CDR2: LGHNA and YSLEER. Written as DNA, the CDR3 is TGCGCCAGCAGCCAAGTGAGACAGGGGGTACGTGAAGCTTTCTTT. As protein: CASSQVRQGVREAFF.

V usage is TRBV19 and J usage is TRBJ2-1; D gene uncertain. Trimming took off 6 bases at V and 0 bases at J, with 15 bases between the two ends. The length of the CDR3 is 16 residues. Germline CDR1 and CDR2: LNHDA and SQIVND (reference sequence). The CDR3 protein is CASSLYALSSYNEQFF. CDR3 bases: TGTGCCAGTAGCTTATACGCGTTAAGCTCCTACAATGAGCAGTTCTTC.

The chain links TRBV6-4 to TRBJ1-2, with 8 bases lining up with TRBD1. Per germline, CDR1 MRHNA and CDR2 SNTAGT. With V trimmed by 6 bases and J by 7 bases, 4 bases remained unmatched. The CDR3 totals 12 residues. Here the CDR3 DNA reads TGTGCCAGCAGGGGGACAGGTTTTGGCTACACCTTC. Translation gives CASRGTGFGYTF.

The CDR3 DNA reads as TGTGCCAGCAGTCCGGGGAGGGTTGCAAGCAGAGAGACCCAGTACTTC. The encoded protein is CASSPGRVASRETQYF. The V call is TRBV5-6, the J call TRBJ2-5, with TRBD2 identical over 7 bases. Per germline, CDR1 SGHDT and CDR2 YYEEEE. The CDR3 is 16 residues long. The V and J ends lost 5 bases and 4 bases, in that order; junction bases with no gene match: 14.

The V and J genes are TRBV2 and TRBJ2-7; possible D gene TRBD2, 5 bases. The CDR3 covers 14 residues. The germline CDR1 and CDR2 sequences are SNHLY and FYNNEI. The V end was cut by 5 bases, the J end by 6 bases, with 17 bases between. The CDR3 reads CASSYSGFAGEQYF. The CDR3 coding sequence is TGTGCCAGCAGTTACTCGGGGTTCGCCGGCGAGCAGTACTTC.